The present T cell receptor (beta chain) was sequenced within a study of shared clonotypes between healthy human individuals (dated by TCRdb to about 2020). Study-level background: Three men and two women, aged 18 to 49 years, made up the cohort. For each donor, CD4 naive and CD4 memory were each run on three plates, CD8 naive on two plates, and CD8 memory on one plate. Blood TCR repertoires of a handful of healthy adults were deeply sequenced to estimate repertoire size and the extent of clonotype sharing between individuals. Libraries were prepared and TCR repertoires were sequenced by different laboratories using diverse techniques, in order to increase sequencing depth and limit assay-specific biases. Each donor's leukapheresis produced roughly between about 0.8 and 8.9 billion PBMCs. Overall results and qualifications from the work: Estimated clonotype richness was generally larger for naive than for memory subsets. Based on pairwise subsampling, the degree of clonotype sharing among donors was expected to be affected by sequencing depth. Only blood was sampled, and tissue TCR repertoires likely differ from those in blood. Higher generation probabilities were observed for clonotypes shared by all four sorted-subset donors than for non-shared clonotypes. Across four donors, approximately 5% of naive CD4, roughly 3.5% of naive CD8, under 2.5% of memory CD4, and roughly 0.4% of memory CD8 clonotypes were shared. Because the study included a small number of donors, the genetic and exposure-history diversity represented was limited. Incomplete sequencing was indicated by rarefaction of sorted-subset datasets, despite the large sequencing depth.

The donors were healthy, HIV-negative adults who had no recently reported acute infections or vaccinations. Every donor was a Caucasian adult residing in Nashville, Tennessee, USA. CD4+ T cells were enriched through magnetic negative selection, after which naive cells were positively selected on CD45RA and the remaining negative fraction served as the memory subset. Blood was obtained by leukapheresis, after which PBMCs were separated by Ficoll-Histopaque density gradient centrifugation and cryopreserved in liquid nitrogen vapor phase. Analytical flow cytometry was used to check the purity and quantity of each magnetically sorted T cell population. Each sorted fraction had its genomic DNA isolated and then quantified by UV absorbance on a Nanodrop 2000c. TCR CDR3 regions were amplified from genomic DNA by multiplex PCR using the deep immunoSEQ assay. For each cell subset, the extracted genomic DNA was distributed evenly across all wells of several immunoSEQ 96-well plates, and each plate served as one replicate. For sorted subsets, approximately 190 ng genomic DNA, equal to tens of thousands of T cell genomes, was loaded into each replicate PCR. Purified libraries were measured with a Qubit 3.0 fluorometer, size-checked on a Bioanalyzer 2100, and measured again with the KAPA Library Quantification kit. Each immunoSEQ 96-well plate was sequenced on its own single-read 150-cycle Illumina NextSeq 550 flow cell. Turning to the authors' computational methods: Because the immunoSEQ output included only junctional sequences and no quality scores, the filtering could not be the same as the filtering used for full-length reads. To assign V/J genes and CDR3, sequences were annotated against IMGT germline references using PyIR, a Python wrapper for IgBLAST v1.9. Reads were removed for weak V/J assignments (E-value above 1e-6), missing CDR3, stop codons, out-of-frame junctions, or ambiguous translated residues. V3J clonotypes were defined by identical inferred V gene, J gene, and CDR3 amino acid sequence. To compute the percentage overlap between repertoires, the number of shared unique clonotypes was divided by the size of the smaller repertoire. Repertoire richness was assessed with RTK rarefaction, the Chao1 estimator, and Recon v2.1 estimates of unobserved clonotypes. Generation probabilities were computed with OLGA for all TCRbeta clonotypes obtained by the gDNA method from several donors. Here the immuneACCESS table is served through TCRdb, limited to in-frame sequences with V and J called. Missing clones are a known gap in these copies; in checked studies unresolved V genes cover under half, and the rest lacks a known reason. The V and J calls and clone size were taken over from that table, and D and trimming were inferred from the DNA. In all, the sample holds about 1.4 million clones, and roughly 96% of those were seen once. The top ten hold roughly 1.2% of the sample.

V lost 3 bases and J lost 5 bases; the stretch between them is 14 bases long. From the cysteine through the phenylalanine, the CDR3 covers 14 amino acids. CDR3 DNA is the only sequence kept; it has 42 bases, read in frame from the first base. CDR1 SGHTS and CDR2 YDEGEE are derived from the germline V gene. About this clone itself: It lacks a known antigen. The input lacks base qualities; no much larger clone sits a single base away.

Material for sequencing was naive CD4+ T cells sorted from blood. The label giving this sample's cell subset or site can be read as: CD45RA+ positively selected. The chain employs TRBV5-8 and TRBJ1-1; a confident D gene designation cannot be given. The sequence was collected from a man in his thirties or forties in good health. The CDR3: CASSSDVLGTEAFF. The nucleotide sequence is given as TGTGCCAGCAGCTCGGATGTTTTGGGGACTGAAGCTTTCTTT.